The 2 T cell receptor beta chains presented below share a single source sample, sequenced in a study of OX40 agonist ivuxolimab in advanced cancers. Sequenced by immunoSEQ multiplex PCR; TCRdb stores in-frame clones only, minus some. The sample consists of 60,000 to 85,000 clones, roughly nine tenths of them appearing once. The material was CD4+ or CD8+ T cells sorted from blood, obtained in a trial of the OX40 agonist ivuxolimab. These receptors all stem from an adult with an advanced solid tumor such as melanoma, head and neck, liver or kidney cancer.

The chain uses TRBV29-1 and TRBJ2-5, with 7 nucleotides matching TRBD1. The germline V gene has CDR1 SQVTM and CDR2 ANQGSEA. The CDR3 has 14 residues. The ends lost 6 bases at V and 4 bases at J; junction bases unmatched: 11. The chain's CDR3 is CSVYLTGRGETQYF. The DNA of the CDR3 is TGCAGCGTGTACTTGACAGGGAGAGGAGAGACCCAGTACTTC.

The V call is TRBV6-1, the J call TRBJ2-1, with 7 nucleotides matching TRBD1. Per the germline V gene, CDR1 is MNHNS and CDR2 is SASEGT. V shed 3 bases, J shed 2 bases, and the junction held 1 base outside the gene matches. CDR3 length equals 14 residues. CDR3 sequence reads: CASSDQGAYNEQFF. The CDR3 nucleotides read TGTGCCAGCAGTGATCAGGGGGCCTACAATGAGCAGTTCTTC.